This TCR beta chain came from a study of blood T cell repertoires in COVID-19. For the study at large: The United States, Italy and Spain supplied acute and convalescent COVID-19 samples.

V lost 6 bases to trimming and J lost 1 base; unmatched junction nucleotides: 7. CDR1 is SQVTM, CDR2 ANQGSEA, per germline. The CDR3 is 14 amino acids. Using immunoSEQ multiplex PCR, the repertoire was profiled, and TCRdb retains in-frame clones only, with some absent. The table shows about 130,000 clones, with around 85% occurring only once. Sequenced input: peripheral blood. The chain is built from TRBV29-1 and TRBJ2-5; TRBD1 agrees at 8 bases. The TCR was taken from a woman of 80 years or more with acute or convalescent COVID-19. CDR3 sequence (DNA): TGCAGCGTGGATGACAGGGGTGGCCAAGAGACCCAGTACTTC. Translation: CSVDDRGGQETQYF.